The TCR beta chain described here comes from a study of T cell repertoires in cytomegalovirus infection. Study information: An indication of both CMV infection and matching HLA type came from public TCR beta signatures.

Germline V gene data show CDR1 as DFQATT and CDR2 as SNEGSKA (reference sequence). With V trimmed by 1 base and J by 2 bases, 7 bases remained unmatched. This CDR3 has 16 amino acids. TCRdb fed the reads into MiXCR, producing one record per CDR3 protein. The top ten clones hold less than 9.5% of a sample with hundreds of thousands of distinct CDR3 sequences, around 24% of them seen once. Sequenced input: CD8+ T cells from PBMCs. The sequence was collected from a human donor in good health (CMV status not recorded). Some clones in this sample may be carry-over from other donors' samples. The rearrangement links TRBV20-1 to TRBJ2-3; TRBD2 agrees at 9 bases. The CDR3 coding sequence is TGCAGTGCTAGAGTCCTAGCGGGGCGGATCACAGATACGCAGTATTTT. Its protein product is CSARVLAGRITDTQYF.